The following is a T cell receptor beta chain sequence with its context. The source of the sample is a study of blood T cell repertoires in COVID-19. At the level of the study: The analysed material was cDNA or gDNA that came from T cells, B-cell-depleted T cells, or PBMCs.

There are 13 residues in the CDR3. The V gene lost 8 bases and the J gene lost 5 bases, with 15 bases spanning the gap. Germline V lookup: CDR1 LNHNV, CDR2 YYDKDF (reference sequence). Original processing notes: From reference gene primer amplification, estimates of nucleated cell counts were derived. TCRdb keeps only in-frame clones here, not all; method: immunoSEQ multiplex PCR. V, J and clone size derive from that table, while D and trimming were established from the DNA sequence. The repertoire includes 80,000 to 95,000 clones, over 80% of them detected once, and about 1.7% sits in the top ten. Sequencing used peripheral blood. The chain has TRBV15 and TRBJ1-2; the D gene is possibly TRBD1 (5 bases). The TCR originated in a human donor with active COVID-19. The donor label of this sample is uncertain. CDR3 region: CATARAGQYGYTF. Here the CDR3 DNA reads TGTGCCACCGCCAGGGCAGGGCAGTATGGCTACACCTTC. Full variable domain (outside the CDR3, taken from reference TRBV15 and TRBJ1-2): DAMVIQNPRYQVTQFGKPVTLSCSQTLNHNVMYWYQQKSSQAPKLLFHYYDKDFNNEADTPDNFQSRRPNTSFCFLDIRSPGLGDTAMYLCATARAGQYGYTFGSGTRLTVV.